A single sample is the source of the 13 T cell receptor beta chains below, sequenced in a study of regulatory T cells in long-lasting Graves disease. Time point: persistent/refractory GD, antithyroid drugs over 5 years with positive TRAb. There was RNA extracted from PBMCs, and the TCR library was made from it. Construction of TCR beta libraries relied on iRepertoire HTBI primers and on Arm-PCR targeting CDR3 regions. TCRdb reprocessed the multiplex PCR reads with MiXCR, giving one entry per CDR3 protein. This repertoire shows a few hundred thousand distinct CDR3 sequences, approximately 25% found once; its top ten account for roughly a quarter. Material: peripheral blood mononuclear cells (PBMCs), obtained when the disease was refractory, from a patient treated with antithyroid drugs. The receptor source for this set is a woman between 40 and 50 years old with Graves disease.

This clonotype was counted a few times. This chain connects TRBV29-1 to TRBJ1-4; unclear D gene. The CDR3 contains 13 residues. CDR1 and CDR2 from the germline V gene are SQVTM and ANQGSEA. V was pared by 4 bases and J by 1 base, with 7 bases between. CDR3 sequence: CSVGGETNEKLFF. In nucleotides, the CDR3 is TGCAGCGTTGGCGGGGAAACTAATGAAAAACTGTTTTTT. Full variable domain (outside the CDR3, taken from reference TRBV29-1 and TRBJ1-4): SAVISQKPSRDICQRGTSLTIQCQVDSQVTMMFWYRQQPGQSLTLIATANQGSEATYESGFVIDKFPISRPNLTFSTLTVSNMSPEDSSIYLCSVGGETNEKLFFGSGTQLSVL.

The gene calls are TRBV10-2 and TRBJ1-1; D may be TRBD1 (5 bases). The CDR3 loop spans 15 amino acids. CDR1 WSHSY and CDR2 SAAADI come from the germline V gene. Trimming removed 3 bases at V and 0 bases at J, with 11 bases between. CDR3 sequence (DNA): TGCGCCAGCAGTGACGGGGGTCAGATGAACACTGAAGCTTTCTTT. Its translation is CASSDGGQMNTEAFF.

This clonotype appeared many times. The chain couples TRBV6-1 to TRBJ2-2, with D perhaps TRBD2 (5 bases). Germline V CDR1 and CDR2: MNHNS, SASEGT. The V end was cut by 6 bases, the J end by 5 bases, with 10 bases between. CDR3 size: 13 residues. The CDR3 DNA follows: TGTGCCAGCAGAGGCACTAGAACCGGGGAGCTGTTTTTT. Its translation is CASRGTRTGELFF.

This clonotype was detected ten times or more. The genes are TRBV7-8 and TRBJ1-5; the match to TRBD1 covers 7 bases. Trimming cost V 5 bases and J 0 bases; bases outside gene matches: 4. The CDR3 is made up of 15 amino acids. The V gene's germline CDR1 is SGHVS and CDR2 FQNEAQ. The CDR3 DNA reads TGTGCCAGCAGCCCTGGGACAGATAGCAATCAGCCCCAGCATTTT. Residues: CASSPGTDSNQPQHF.

This clonotype was seen many times. V is TRBV2 and J is TRBJ2-5; D possibly corresponds to TRBD2 (5 bases). V was pared by 5 bases and J by 5 bases, with 12 bases between. Germline CDR1 reads SNHLY; CDR2 reads FYNNEI. CDR3 length: 13 amino acids. The CDR3 is CASSLLPGETQYF. CDR3 DNA: TGTGCCAGCAGTTTACTCCCGGGGGAGACCCAGTACTTC. Complete variable domain (other parts from reference TRBV2 and TRBJ2-5): EPEVTQTPSHQVTQMGQEVILRCVPISNHLYFYWYRQILGQKVEFLVSFYNNEISEKSEIFDDQFSVERPDGSNFTLKIRSTKLEDSAMYFCASSLLPGETQYFGPGTRLLVL.

This clonotype has more than one count but fewer than ten. The chain couples TRBV28 to TRBJ2-1; 13 nucleotides match TRBD2. The CDR3 spans 17 residues. Unmatched junction bases numbered 7, after V lost 3 bases and J lost 5 bases. The germline gives CDR1 MDHEN, CDR2 SYDVKM. The CDR3, as DNA: TGTGCCAGCAGTTTTGCCGGGACTAGCGGGAAGAACAATGAGCAGTTCTTC. Its translation: CASSFAGTSGKNNEQFF.

CDR3 sequence: CSAREGGEQYF. CDR3 nucleotide sequence: TGCAGTGCTAGAGAAGGGGGGGAGCAGTACTTC. This chain uses TRBV20-1 with TRBJ2-7; either TRBD1 or TRBD2 may supply D (6 bases each). Trimming took off 0 bases at V and 7 bases at J, with 7 bases between the two ends. CDR3 length: 11 residues. From germline, CDR1 is DFQATT and CDR2 SNEGSKA (reference sequence).

This clonotype has at least ten counts. The genes are TRBV10-3 and TRBJ2-7; no clear D. V lost 4 bases and J lost 3, with 7 bases in between. Germline V lookup: CDR1 ENHRY, CDR2 SYGVKD. CDR3 length: 12 residues. CDR3 nucleotide sequence: TGTGCCATCAGTGCGGAAGGCTACGAGCAGTACTTC. Protein: CAISAEGYEQYF.

This clonotype was detected once. The chain links TRBV2 to TRBJ2-3; D is undetermined. The germline gives CDR1 SNHLY, CDR2 FYNNEI. The germline V and J ends were trimmed by 8 bases and 6 bases, with 21 bases remaining between them. The CDR3 runs 15 residues. This chain's CDR3 is CASYFRDLRTDTQYF. DNA for the CDR3: TGTGCCAGCTACTTTCGCGACCTTAGAACTGATACGCAGTATTTT.

This chain links TRBV28 with TRBJ2-5; TRBD2 matches 10 bases. CDR3 size: 15 residues. Germline V gene sequence: CDR1 MDHEN, CDR2 SYDVKM. The J segment lost 9 bases and the V segment lost 6 bases, leaving 13 bases of the junction unmatched. CDR3 amino acids: CASSQAASGSGSQYF. Written as DNA, the CDR3 is TGTGCCAGCAGCCAAGCCGCTAGCGGGAGTGGGTCCCAGTACTTC. The full variable domain, in which reference TRBV28 and TRBJ2-5 provide the parts outside the CDR3, is DVKVTQSSRYLVKRTGEKVFLECVQDMDHENMFWYRQDPGLGLRLIYFSYDVKMKEKGDIPEGYSVSREKKERFSLILESASTNQTSMYLCASSQAASGSGSQYFGPGTRLLVL.

This clonotype came up many times. The J gene is TRBJ2-5, the V gene TRBV7-9; D perhaps matches TRBD2 (6 bases). Deletions cut 5 bases from V and 0 bases from J, with 10 bases between. The CDR3 is 14 amino acids. CDR1 SEHNR and CDR2 FQNEAQ come from the germline V gene (reference sequence). CDR3 nucleotides: TGTGCCAGCAGCCACGCGGGGTACCAAGAGACCCAGTACTTC. Its translation is CASSHAGYQETQYF.

This clonotype has a count of ten or more. The chain couples TRBV20-1 to TRBJ1-1; D not resolved. This CDR3 comprises 13 residues. V lost 3 bases, J lost 3 bases, and 11 bases lay in between. Germline V gives CDR1 DFQATT, CDR2 SNEGSKA (reference sequence). For the CDR3, the DNA is TGCAGTGCTAGCGCCCCGGGAGACACTGAAGCTTTCTTT. Its translation: CSASAPGDTEAFF.

This clonotype was seen repeatedly, ten times or more. This rearrangement joins TRBV7-3 to TRBJ2-6; the match to TRBD2 covers 9 bases. CDR3 length equals 19 residues. The germline V gene encodes CDR1 SGHTA and CDR2 FQGTGA. V shed 5 bases and J 4 bases; nucleotides not matched to a gene: 15. The CDR3 reads CASSPREVSGRPGANVLTF. The CDR3 nucleotides read TGTGCCAGCAGCCCCCGGGAGGTTAGCGGGAGACCAGGGGCCAACGTCCTGACTTTC.